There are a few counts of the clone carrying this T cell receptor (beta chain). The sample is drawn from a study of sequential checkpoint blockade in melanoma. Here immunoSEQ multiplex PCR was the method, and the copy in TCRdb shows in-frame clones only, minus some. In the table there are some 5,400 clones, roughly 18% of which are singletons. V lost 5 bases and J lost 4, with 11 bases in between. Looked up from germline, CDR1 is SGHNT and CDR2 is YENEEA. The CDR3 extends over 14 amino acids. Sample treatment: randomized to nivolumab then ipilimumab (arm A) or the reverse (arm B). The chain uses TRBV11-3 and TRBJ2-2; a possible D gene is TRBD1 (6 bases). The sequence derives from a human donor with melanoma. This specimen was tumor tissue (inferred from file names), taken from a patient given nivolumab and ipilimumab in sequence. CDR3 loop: CASSIQGATGELFF. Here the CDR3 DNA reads TGTGCCAGCAGCATACAGGGTGCCACCGGGGAGCTGTTTTTT.